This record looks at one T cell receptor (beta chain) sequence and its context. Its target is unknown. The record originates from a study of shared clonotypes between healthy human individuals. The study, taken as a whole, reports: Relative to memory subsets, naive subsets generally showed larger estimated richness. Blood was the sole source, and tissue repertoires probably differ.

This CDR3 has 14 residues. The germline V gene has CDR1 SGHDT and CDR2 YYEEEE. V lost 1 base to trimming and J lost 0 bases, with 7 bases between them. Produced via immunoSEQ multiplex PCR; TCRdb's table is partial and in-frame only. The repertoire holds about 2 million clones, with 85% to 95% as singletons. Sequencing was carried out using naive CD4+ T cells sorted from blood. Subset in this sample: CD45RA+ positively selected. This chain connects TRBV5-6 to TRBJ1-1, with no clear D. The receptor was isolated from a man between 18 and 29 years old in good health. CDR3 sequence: CASSLRPLNTEAFF. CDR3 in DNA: TGTGCCAGCAGCTTGCGGCCGTTGAACACTGAAGCTTTCTTT.